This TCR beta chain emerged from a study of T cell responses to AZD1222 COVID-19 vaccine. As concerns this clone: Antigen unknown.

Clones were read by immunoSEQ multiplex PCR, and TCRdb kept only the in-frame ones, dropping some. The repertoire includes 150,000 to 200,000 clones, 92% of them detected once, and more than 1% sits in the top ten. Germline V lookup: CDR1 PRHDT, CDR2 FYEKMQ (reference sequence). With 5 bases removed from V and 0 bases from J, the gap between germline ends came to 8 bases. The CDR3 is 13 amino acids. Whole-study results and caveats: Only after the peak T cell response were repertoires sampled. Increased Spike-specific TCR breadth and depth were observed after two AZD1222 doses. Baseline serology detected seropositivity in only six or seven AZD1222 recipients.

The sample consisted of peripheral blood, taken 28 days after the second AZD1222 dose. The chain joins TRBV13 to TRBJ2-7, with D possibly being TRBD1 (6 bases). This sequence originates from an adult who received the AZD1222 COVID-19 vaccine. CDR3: CASSRTDSYEQYF. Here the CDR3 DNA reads TGTGCCAGCAGCCGGACAGACTCCTACGAGCAGTACTTC. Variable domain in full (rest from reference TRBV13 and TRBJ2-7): AAGVIQSPRHLIKEKRETATLKCYPIPRHDTVYWYQQGPGQDPQFLISFYEKMQSDKGSIPDRFSAQQFSDYHSELNMSSLELGDSALYFCASSRTDSYEQYFGPGTRLTVT.